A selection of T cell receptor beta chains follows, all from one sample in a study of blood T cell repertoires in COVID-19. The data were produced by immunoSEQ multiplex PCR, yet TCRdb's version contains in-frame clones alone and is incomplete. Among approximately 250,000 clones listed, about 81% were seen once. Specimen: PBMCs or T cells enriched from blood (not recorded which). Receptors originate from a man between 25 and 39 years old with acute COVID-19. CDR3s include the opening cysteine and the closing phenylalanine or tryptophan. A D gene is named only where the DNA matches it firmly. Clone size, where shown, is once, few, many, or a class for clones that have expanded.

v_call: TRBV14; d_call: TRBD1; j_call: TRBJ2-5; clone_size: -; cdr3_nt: TGTGCCAGCAGCCTTTTCCGGGACAGGGAAGACGCGACCCAGTACTTC; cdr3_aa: CASSLFRDREDATQYF
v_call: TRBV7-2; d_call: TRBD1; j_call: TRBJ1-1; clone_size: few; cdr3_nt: TGTGCCAGCAGTTCCAGACAGGGTGAAGCTTTCTTT; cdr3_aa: CASSSRQGEAFF
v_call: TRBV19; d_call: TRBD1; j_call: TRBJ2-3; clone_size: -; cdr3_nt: TGTGCCAGTAGTATCGGGACAGACACAGATACGCAGTATTTT; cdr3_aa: CASSIGTDTDTQYF
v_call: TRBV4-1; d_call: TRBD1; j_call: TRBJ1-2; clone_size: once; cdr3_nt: TGCGCCAGCAGCCAAGGGGACAGGCCACCGGATGGCTACACCTTC; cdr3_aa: CASSQGDRPPDGYTF
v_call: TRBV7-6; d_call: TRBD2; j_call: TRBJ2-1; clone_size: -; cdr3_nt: TGTGCCAGCAGCTTTACGATTGGGACTAGCCAAGGGCAGTTCTTC; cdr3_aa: CASSFTIGTSQGQFF
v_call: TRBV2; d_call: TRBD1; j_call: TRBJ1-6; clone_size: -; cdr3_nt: TGTGCCAGCAGGCCGGGACAGGGAGGATCACCCCTCCACTTT; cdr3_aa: CASRPGQGGSPLHF
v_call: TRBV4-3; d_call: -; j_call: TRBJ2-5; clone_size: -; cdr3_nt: TGCGCCAGCAGCCAAGAATTCTCCCGCGCGGAGACCCAGTACTTC; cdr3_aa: CASSQEFSRAETQYF
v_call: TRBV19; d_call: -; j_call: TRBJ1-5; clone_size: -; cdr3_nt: TGTGCCAGTAGTTTAGAGGGCGGGAGGCGAGGAGTGCCCCAGCATTTT; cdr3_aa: CASSLEGGRRGVPQHF
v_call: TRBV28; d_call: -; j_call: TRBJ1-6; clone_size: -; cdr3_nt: TGTGCCAGCCGCGTCCTCAGGGAACTTTATAATTCACCCCTCCACTTT; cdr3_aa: CASRVLRELYNSPLHF
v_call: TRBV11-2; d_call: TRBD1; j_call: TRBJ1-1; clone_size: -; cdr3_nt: TGTGCCAGCAGATCGGGACAGGCGATAAACACTGAAGCTTTCTTT; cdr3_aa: CASRSGQAINTEAFF
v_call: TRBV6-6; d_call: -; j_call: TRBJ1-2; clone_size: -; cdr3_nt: TGTGCCAGCACCGAGCTGATGGAGGGCTACACCTTC; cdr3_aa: CASTELMEGYTF
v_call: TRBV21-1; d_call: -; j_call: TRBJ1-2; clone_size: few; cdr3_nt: TGTGCCAGCAGTGAACAGGGTACTCTCCATGGCTACACCTTC; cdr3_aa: CASSEQGTLHGYTF
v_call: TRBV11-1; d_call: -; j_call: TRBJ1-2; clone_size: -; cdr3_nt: TGTGCCAGCAGCGGACGCGGGGGGGCTAATAACTATGGCTACACCTTC; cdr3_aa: CASSGRGGANNYGYTF
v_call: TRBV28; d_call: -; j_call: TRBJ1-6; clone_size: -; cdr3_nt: TGTGCCAGCAGTTTATCGGTGGACAGCTATAATTCACCCCTCCACTTT; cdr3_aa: CASSLSVDSYNSPLHF
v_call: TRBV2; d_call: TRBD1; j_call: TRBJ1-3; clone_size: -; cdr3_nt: TGTGCCAGTAGCCGGGACAGAAGTTCTCTCGGAAACACCATATATTTT; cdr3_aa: CASSRDRSSLGNTIYF
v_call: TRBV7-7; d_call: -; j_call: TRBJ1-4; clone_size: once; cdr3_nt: TGTGCCAGCAGCTCCCCCGAGGGACTGAGCTACACTAATGAAAAACTGTTTTTT; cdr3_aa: CASSSPEGLSYTNEKLFF
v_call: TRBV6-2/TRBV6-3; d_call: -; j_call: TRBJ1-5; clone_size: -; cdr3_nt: TGTGCCAGCAGCCCCGCAGAGGGACAGCCCCAGCATTTT; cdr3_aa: CASSPAEGQPQHF
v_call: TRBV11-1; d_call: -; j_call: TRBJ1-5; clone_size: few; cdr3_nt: TGTGCCAGCAGCTTAGGGGGGCTAGGGAATCAGCCCCAGCATTTT; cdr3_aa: CASSLGGLGNQPQHF
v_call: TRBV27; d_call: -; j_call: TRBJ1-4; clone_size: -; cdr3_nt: TGTGCCAGCAGTGACCTTCGAAGGACATCTCTGAAGCATTCAACTAATGAAAAACTGTTTTTT; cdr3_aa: CASSDLRRTSLKHSTNEKLFF
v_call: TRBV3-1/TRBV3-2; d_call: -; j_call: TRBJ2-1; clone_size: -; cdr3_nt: TGTGCCAGCAGCCATAATACAAGGTTTGAGGGCAATGAGCAGTTCTTC; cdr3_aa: CASSHNTRFEGNEQFF
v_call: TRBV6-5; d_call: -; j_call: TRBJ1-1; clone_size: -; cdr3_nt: TGTGCCAGCAGTTACCGAGGACAGAGGAACACTGAAGCTTTCTTT; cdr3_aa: CASSYRGQRNTEAFF
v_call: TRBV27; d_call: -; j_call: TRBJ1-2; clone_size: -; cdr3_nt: TGTGCCAGCAGTTCGGGTCTAGGCAATGATGGCTACACCTTC; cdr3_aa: CASSSGLGNDGYTF
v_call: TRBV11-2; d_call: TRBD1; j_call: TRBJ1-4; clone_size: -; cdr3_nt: TGTGCCAGCAGCCCCGGACAGGGGAGCGAAAAACTGTTTTTT; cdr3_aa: CASSPGQGSEKLFF
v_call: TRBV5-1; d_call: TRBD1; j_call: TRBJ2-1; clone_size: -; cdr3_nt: TGCGCCAGCAGCCAGACAGGGGGCTGGGGAGAGCAGTTCTTC; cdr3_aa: CASSQTGGWGEQFF
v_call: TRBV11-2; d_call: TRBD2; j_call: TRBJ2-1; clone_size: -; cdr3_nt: TGTGCCAGCAGCTTATTCGGTAGCGGGAGCTCCTACAATGAGCAGTTCTTC; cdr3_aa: CASSLFGSGSSYNEQFF
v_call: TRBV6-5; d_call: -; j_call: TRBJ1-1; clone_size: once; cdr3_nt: TGTGCCAGCAGCCGAGTGAACACTGAAGCTTTCTTT; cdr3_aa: CASSRVNTEAFF
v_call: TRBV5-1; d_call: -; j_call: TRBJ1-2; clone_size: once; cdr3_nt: TGCGCCAGCAGCTTGGAATTGTGGACAGCCTTAAACTATGGCTACACCTTC; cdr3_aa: CASSLELWTALNYGYTF
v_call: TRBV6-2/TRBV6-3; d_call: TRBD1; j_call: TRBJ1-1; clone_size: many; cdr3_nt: TGTGCCAGCAGTCCCGACAGGGGGCGCAACACTGAAGCTTTCTTT; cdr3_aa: CASSPDRGRNTEAFF
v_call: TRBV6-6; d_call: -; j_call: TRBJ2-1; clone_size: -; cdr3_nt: TGTGCCAGCAGTTACGGGGCGAATGAGCAGTTCTTC; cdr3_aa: CASSYGANEQFF
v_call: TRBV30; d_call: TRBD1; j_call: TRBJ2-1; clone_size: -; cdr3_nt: TGTGCCTGGAGGACGAGGGGGCTCCCGAATAATGAGCAGTTCTTC; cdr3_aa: CAWRTRGLPNNEQFF
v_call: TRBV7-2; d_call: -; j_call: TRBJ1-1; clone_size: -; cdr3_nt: TGTGCCAGCAGCCCTTTAACAGTAGCTTTCTTT; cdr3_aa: CASSPLTVAFF
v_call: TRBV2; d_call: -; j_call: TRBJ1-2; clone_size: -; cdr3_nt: TGTGCCAGCAGTGAACCAGGGGAGACGAACTATGGCTACACCTTC; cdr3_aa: CASSEPGETNYGYTF
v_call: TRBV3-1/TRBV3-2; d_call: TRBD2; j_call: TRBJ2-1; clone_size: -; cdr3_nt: TGTGCCAGCAGCCAAGATCAAGCGGGGGCATACAATGAGCAGTTCTTC; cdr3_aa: CASSQDQAGAYNEQFF
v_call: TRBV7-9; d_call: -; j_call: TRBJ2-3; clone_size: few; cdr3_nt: TGTGCCAGCAGCTCGGCTCCAGCGCCACTCGCTAGCACAGATACGCAGTATTTT; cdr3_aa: CASSSAPAPLASTDTQYF
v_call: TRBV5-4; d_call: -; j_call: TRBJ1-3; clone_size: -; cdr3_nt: TGTGCCAGCAGCTCCGGGGAAGGGGGAAACACCATATATTTT; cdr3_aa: CASSSGEGGNTIYF
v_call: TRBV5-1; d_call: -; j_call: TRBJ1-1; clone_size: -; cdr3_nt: TGTGCCAGCAGCCTCGAGTCGAACACTGAAGCTTTCTTT; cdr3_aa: CASSLESNTEAFF
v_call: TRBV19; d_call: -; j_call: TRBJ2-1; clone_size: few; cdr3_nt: TGTGCCAGTAGGGGCGAAGGGGACAATGAGCAGTTCTTC; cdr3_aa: CASRGEGDNEQFF
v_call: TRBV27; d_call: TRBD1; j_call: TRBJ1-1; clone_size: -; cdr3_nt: TGTGCCAGCAGTTTATCGAACAGGGGCACTGAAGCTTTCTTT; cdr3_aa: CASSLSNRGTEAFF
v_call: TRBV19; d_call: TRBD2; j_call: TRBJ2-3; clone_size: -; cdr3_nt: TGTGCCAGTAGTAGCGGGAGGGGGACAGATACGCAGTATTTT; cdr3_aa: CASSSGRGTDTQYF
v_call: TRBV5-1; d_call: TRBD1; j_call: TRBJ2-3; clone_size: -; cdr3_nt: TGTGCCAGCAGCCTGAGGGGGCTTGGCACAGATACGCAGTATTTT; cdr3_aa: CASSLRGLGTDTQYF
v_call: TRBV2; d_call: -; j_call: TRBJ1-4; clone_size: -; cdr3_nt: TGTGCCAGCAGTGAAAAGGAGACAGTAGGAGAAAAACTGTTTTTT; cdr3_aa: CASSEKETVGEKLFF
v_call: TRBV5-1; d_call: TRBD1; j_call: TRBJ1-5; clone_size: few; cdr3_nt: TGTGCCAGCAGCCCAGGGACAGGAGTTAGCAATCAGCCCCAGCATTTT; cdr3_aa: CASSPGTGVSNQPQHF
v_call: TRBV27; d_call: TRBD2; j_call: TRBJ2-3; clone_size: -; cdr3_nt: TGTGCCAGCACAAGCGGGGGGCGACGAACAGATACGCAGTATTTT; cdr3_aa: CASTSGGRRTDTQYF
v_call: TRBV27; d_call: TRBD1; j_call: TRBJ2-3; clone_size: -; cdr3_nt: TGTGCCAGCAGTTTTCGACAGGGGGTGACAGATACGCAGTATTTT; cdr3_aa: CASSFRQGVTDTQYF
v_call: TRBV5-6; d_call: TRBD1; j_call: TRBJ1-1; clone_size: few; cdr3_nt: TGTGCCAGCAGCTACGGGACAGGGGAAGCTTTCTTT; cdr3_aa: CASSYGTGEAFF
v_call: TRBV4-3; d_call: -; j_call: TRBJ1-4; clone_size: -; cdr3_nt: TGCGCCAGCAGCCAAGATAAAGCGACCCGCGAAAAACTGTTTTTT; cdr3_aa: CASSQDKATREKLFF
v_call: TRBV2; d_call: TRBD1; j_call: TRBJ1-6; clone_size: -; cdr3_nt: TGTGCCAGCAGGAGGGGACAGGGACGCGATAATTCACCCCTCCACTTT; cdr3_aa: CASRRGQGRDNSPLHF
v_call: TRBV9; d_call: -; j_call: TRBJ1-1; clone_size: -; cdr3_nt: TGTGCCAGCAGCGAGACCGGGACACCGAAGGGCACTGAAGCTTTCTTT; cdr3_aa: CASSETGTPKGTEAFF
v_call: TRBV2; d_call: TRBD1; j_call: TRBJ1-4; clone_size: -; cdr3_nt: TGTGCCAGCACCCCCGGAGACAGGGGGGATGAAAAACTGTTTTTT; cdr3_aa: CASTPGDRGDEKLFF
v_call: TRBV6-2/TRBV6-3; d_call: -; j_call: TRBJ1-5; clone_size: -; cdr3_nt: TGTGCCAGCAGTTATTCTACAGGTGGACGCAATCAGCCCCAGCATTTT; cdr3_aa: CASSYSTGGRNQPQHF
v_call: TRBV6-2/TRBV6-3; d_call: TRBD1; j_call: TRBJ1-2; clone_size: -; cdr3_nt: TGTGCCAGCAGTTATCGGACAGGGGGCAGGGATGGCTACACCTTC; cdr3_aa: CASSYRTGGRDGYTF